Detailed here is one T cell receptor (beta chain). The data derive from a study of control samples from healthy donors and cancer patients. Assay used: immunoSEQ multiplex PCR; TCRdb lists only in-frame clones, some missing. The data show about 120,000 clones, roughly 90% seen once. Trimming shortened V by 7 bases and J by 5 bases, and 14 bases separated the two germline ends. The V gene's germline CDR1 is SGHNT and CDR2 YENEEA. This CDR3 region has 14 residues. The sequenced material came from blood. The source of this sequence is a middle-aged man in good health. The chain combines TRBV11-3 with TRBJ2-2; tentatively, D is TRBD2 (6 bases). The CDR3 sequence: CASKGSAGTGELFF. The CDR3, as DNA: TGTGCCAGCAAGGGGTCTGCGGGGACCGGGGAGCTGTTTTTT.